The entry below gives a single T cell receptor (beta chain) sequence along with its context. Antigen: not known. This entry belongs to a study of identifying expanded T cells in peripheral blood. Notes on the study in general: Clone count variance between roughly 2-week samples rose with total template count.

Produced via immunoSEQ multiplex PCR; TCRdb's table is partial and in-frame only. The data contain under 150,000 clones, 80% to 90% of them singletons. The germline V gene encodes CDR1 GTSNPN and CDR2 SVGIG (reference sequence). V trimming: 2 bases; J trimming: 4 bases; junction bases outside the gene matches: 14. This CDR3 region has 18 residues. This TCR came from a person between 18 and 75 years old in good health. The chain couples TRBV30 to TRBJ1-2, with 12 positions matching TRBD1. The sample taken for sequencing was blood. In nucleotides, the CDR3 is TGTGCCTGGAGTCCCCTCCGGGACAGGGGGCGCATATCCTATGGCTACACCTTC. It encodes CAWSPLRDRGRISYGYTF.